The clone carrying this T cell receptor (beta chain) has more than one count but fewer than ten. This specimen belongs to a study of OX40 agonist ivuxolimab in advanced cancers. Some clones are missing from TCRdb's copy, which holds only in-frame ones; the method was immunoSEQ multiplex PCR. This table has about 44,000 clones, 80% appearing once. The ends lost 2 bases at V and 1 base at J; junction bases unmatched: 5. Germline CDR1 reads GTSNPN; CDR2 reads SVGIG (reference sequence). CDR3 size: 15 residues. This chain joins TRBV30 and TRBJ1-5; TRBD1 matches 7 bases. This clonotype was obtained from an adult with an advanced solid tumor such as melanoma, head and neck, liver or kidney cancer. The material was CD4+ or CD8+ T cells sorted from blood, obtained in a trial of the OX40 agonist ivuxolimab. CDR3 amino acids: CAWSIGGSSNQPQHF. In nucleotides, the CDR3 is TGTGCCTGGAGTATAGGGGGCTCGAGCAATCAGCCCCAGCATTTT.